This T cell receptor beta chain emerged from a study of T cell repertoires in cytomegalovirus infection (dated by TCRdb to between 2019 and 2020). Regarding the research as a whole: Recently identified HLA-C-restricted CMV epitopes, whose presentation resists viral immunomodulation, were targeted by peptide stimulations together with well-studied HLA-B-restricted epitopes. The HLA type of each donor mattered for the analysis, because public TCR beta signatures pointed to carriage of CMV infection along with the matching HLA type. Study-level results and caveats: In both this cohort and an independent cohort of some 370 donors, the cumulative frequency of public TCR beta family members distinguished carriers of CMV infection plus the relevant HLA type. In the ex vivo response, HLA-C-restricted CMV-specific TCR beta clonotypes were dominant, and in two of eight donors the single most frequent clonotype came from this HLA-C-restricted group.

CDR1 and CDR2 were assigned from the germline V gene as MGHRA and YSYEKL. The germline V end is reduced by 6 bases and the J end by 8 bases; junction bases left unmatched: 4. From the cysteine through the phenylalanine, the CDR3 covers 13 amino acids. Kept here is only the CDR3 DNA, which spans 39 bases and is read in frame from base 1. The run used an Illumina HiSeq 1500. TCRdb trimmed the raw reads at Q25, called clones with MiXCR and kept productive beta chains. CDR3 protein duplicates are merged, each entry listing the most common genes and DNA. For this sample there are about 24,000 distinct CDR3 sequences; under 25% appear just once. Approximately 91% of the sample goes to the ten largest clones. Points on this clonotype: Its antigen target is currently unknown. No base quality information exists; no much larger clone differs at one position.

In light of the paper, this sample's treatment or condition label describes: in vitro stimulation with specific CMV peptide epitopes to enrich CMV-specific T cells. The chain links TRBV4-1 with TRBJ1-4; 9 junctional bases match TRBD1. The source material was CD8+ T cells from cultured PBMCs, sampled from culture after CMV antigen stimulation. This TCR was recovered from a human donor in good health (CMV status not recorded). Some clones in this sample may be carry-over from other donors' samples. The CDR3 region: CASSRTGEEKLFF. The DNA reads as follows: TGCGCCAGCAGTCGGACAGGGGAGGAAAAACTGTTTTTT.